This record concerns one T cell receptor beta chain sequence. Its target is unknown. This sample was taken from a study of cytomegalovirus exposure and HLA in healthy donors. The CDR3 sequence is 15 residues long. Germline V lookup: CDR1 MNHNS, CDR2 SASEGT. The V gene lost 2 bases and the J gene lost 0 bases, with 8 bases spanning the gap. The PCR employed 60 Vbeta primers together with 13 Jbeta primers. The table came from immunoSEQ multiplex PCR; TCRdb's copy has only in-frame clones and leaves some out. Among 140,000 to 150,000 clones listed, 65% to 80% were seen once. Study outcomes and limitations: Excluded: some indistinguishable V segments such as TRBV6-2 and TRBV6-3.

Each donor was nominally healthy when sampled (though unrecorded immune exposures were likely). The chain recombines TRBV6-1 with TRBJ1-5; D gene unclear. The sample taken for sequencing was PBMCs. This TCR was recovered from a woman aged 35 to 49 in good health and CMV-seronegative. CDR3 loop: CASSENSDSNQPQHF. CDR3 in DNA: TGTGCCAGCAGTGAAAATTCAGATAGCAATCAGCCCCAGCATTTT.